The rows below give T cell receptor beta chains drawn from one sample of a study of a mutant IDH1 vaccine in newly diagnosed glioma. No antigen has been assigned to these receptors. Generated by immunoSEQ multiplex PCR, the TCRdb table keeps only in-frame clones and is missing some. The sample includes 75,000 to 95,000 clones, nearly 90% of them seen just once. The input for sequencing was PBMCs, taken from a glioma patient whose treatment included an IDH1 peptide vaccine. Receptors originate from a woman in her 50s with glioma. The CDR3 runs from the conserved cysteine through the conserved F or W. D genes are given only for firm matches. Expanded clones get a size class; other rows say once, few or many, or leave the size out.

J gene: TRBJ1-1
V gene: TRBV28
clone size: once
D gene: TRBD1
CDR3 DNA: TGTGCCAGCCTAACCGGAGGGGGCGGCACTGAAGCTTTCTTT
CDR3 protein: CASLTGGGGTEAFF

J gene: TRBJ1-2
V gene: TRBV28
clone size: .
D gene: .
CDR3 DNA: TGTGCCAGCAGTTTTAAAGGGAGGGTTAGGGGCTACACCTTC
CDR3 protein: CASSFKGRVRGYTF

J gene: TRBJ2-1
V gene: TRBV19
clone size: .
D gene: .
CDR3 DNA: TGTGCCAGTGCTTACAGGGCATCCAATGAGCAGTTCTTC
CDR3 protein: CASAYRASNEQFF

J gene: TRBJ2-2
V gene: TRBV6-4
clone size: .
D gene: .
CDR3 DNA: TGTGCCAGCAGTGGTAGGGCCGGGGAGCTGTTTTTT
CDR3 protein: CASSGRAGELFF

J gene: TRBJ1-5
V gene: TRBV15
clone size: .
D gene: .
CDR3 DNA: TGTGCCACCAGCAGAGACCTTACGGATCAGCCCCAGCATTTT
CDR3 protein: CATSRDLTDQPQHF

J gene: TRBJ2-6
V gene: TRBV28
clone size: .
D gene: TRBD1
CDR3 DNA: TGTGCCAGCAGTTTACTAAGGACAGGGGTTCTCTCTGGGGCCAACGTCCTGACTTTC
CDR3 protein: CASSLLRTGVLSGANVLTF

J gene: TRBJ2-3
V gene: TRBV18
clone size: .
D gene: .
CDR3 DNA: TGTGCCAGCTCACCCTCGATCACAGATACGCAGTATTTT
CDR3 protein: CASSPSITDTQYF

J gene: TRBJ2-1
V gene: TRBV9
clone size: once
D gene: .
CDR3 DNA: TGTGCCAGCACCATCGTCCAGAGAGAGGAATACAATGAGCAGTTCTTC
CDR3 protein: CASTIVQREEYNEQFF

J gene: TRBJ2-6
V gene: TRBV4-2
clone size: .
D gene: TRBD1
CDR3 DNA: TGTGCCAGCAGCCAGTCAGGGGGCTCTGGGGCCAACGTCCTGACTTTC
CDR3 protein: CASSQSGGSGANVLTF

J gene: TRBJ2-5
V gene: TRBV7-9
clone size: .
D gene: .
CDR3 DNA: TGTGCCAGCAGCTTAGGAGTGGCGTCAGAGACCCAGTACTTC
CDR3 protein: CASSLGVASETQYF

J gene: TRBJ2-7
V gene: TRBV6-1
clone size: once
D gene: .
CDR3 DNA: TGTGCCAGCAGGGCCGGAACCTACGAGCAGTACTTC
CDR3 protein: CASRAGTYEQYF

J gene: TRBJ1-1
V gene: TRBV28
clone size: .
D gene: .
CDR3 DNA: TGTGCCAGCAGCGCGGGGTACACTGAAGCTTTCTTT
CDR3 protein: CASSAGYTEAFF

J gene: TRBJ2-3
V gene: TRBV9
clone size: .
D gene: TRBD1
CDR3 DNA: TGTGCCAGCAGTGAGGACAGGGGGCTATCGGATACGCAGTATTTT
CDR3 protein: CASSEDRGLSDTQYF

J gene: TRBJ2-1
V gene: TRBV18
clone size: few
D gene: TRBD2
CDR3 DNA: TGTGCCAGCTCAAGGGCTAGCGGGAGCTACAATGAGCAGTTCTTC
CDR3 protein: CASSRASGSYNEQFF

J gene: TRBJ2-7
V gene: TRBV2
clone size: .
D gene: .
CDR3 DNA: TGTGCCAGCAGTGAAGCGTACAGAGCCCACTCCTACGAGCAGTACTTC
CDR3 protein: CASSEAYRAHSYEQYF

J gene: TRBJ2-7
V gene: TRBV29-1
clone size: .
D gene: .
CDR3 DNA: TGCAGCGCCTACAGAAGGTTGAGGGATTACGAGCAGTACTTC
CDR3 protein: CSAYRRLRDYEQYF

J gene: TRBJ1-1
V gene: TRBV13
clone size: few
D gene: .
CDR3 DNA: TGTGCCAGCAGCGGACATCTGAACACTGAAGCTTTCTTT
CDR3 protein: CASSGHLNTEAFF

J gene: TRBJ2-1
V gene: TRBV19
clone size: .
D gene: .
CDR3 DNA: TGTGCCAGTAGTATAGACAGGAGCTCCTACAATGAGCAGTTCTTC
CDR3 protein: CASSIDRSSYNEQFF

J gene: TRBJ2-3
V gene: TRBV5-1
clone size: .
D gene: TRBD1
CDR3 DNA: TGCGCCAGCAGCCCCGACAGGGTTAGCACAGATACGCAGTATTTT
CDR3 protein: CASSPDRVSTDTQYF

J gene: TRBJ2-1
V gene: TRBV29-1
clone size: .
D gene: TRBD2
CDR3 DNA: TGCAGCGTTGTCCTTCTAGCGGGAGGGCGCAATGAGCAGTTCTTC
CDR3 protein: CSVVLLAGGRNEQFF

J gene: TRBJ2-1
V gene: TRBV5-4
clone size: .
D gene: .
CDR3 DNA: TGTGCCAGCAGACAGGGCAATTCCTACAATGAGCAGTTCTTC
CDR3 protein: CASRQGNSYNEQFF

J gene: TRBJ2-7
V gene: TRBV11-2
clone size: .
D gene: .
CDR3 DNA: TGTGCCAGCAGTTATAGCTCCTACGAGCAGTACTTC
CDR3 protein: CASSYSSYEQYF

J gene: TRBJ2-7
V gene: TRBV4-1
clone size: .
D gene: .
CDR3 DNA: TGCGCCAGCAGCCAAGCGTGGCGGGAAACCTACGAGCAGTACTTC
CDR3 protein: CASSQAWRETYEQYF

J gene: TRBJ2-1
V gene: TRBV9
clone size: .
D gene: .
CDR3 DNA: TGTGCCAGCAGCCCCGGTGGAGCCCGGAATGAGCAGTTCTTC
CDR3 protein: CASSPGGARNEQFF

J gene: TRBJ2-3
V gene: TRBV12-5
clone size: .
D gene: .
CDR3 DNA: TGTGCTAGTGCCCCCGGGGCCACAGATACGCAGTATTTT
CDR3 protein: CASAPGATDTQYF

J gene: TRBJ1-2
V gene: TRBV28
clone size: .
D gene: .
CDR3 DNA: TGTGCCAGCACCTCGGGGAGCCTCAATGGCTACACCTTC
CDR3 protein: CASTSGSLNGYTF

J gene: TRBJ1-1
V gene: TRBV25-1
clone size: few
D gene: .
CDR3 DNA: TGTGCCAGCGGACCCAGAAACACTGAAGCTTTCTTT
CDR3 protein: CASGPRNTEAFF

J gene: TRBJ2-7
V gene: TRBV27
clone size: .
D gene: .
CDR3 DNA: TGTGCCAGCAGTTTATCGGTGGGAGAGGGCACCTACGAGCAGTACTTC
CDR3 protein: CASSLSVGEGTYEQYF

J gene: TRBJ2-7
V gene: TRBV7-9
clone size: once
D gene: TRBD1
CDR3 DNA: TGTGCCAGCAGCTCAGGACAGGCCCAGTACTTC
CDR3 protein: CASSSGQAQYF

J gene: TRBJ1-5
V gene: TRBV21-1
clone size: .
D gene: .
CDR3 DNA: TGTGCCAGCAGCAAGGCGACAGAGGATAGCAATCAGCCCCAGCATTTT
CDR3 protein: CASSKATEDSNQPQHF

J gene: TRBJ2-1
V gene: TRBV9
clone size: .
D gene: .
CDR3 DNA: TGTGCCAGCAGCGTAGTGGGCAGCCCCTACAATGAGCAGTTCTTC
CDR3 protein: CASSVVGSPYNEQFF

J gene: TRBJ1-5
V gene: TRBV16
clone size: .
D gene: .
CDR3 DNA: TGTGCCAGCAGCCAATCTAGTGGGAGAGATCAGCCCCAGCATTTT
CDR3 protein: CASSQSSGRDQPQHF

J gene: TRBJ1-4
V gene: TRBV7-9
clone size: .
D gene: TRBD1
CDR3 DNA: TGTGCCAGCAGCTTAGGGACAGGGATCGGTGAAAAACTGTTTTTT
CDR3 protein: CASSLGTGIGEKLFF